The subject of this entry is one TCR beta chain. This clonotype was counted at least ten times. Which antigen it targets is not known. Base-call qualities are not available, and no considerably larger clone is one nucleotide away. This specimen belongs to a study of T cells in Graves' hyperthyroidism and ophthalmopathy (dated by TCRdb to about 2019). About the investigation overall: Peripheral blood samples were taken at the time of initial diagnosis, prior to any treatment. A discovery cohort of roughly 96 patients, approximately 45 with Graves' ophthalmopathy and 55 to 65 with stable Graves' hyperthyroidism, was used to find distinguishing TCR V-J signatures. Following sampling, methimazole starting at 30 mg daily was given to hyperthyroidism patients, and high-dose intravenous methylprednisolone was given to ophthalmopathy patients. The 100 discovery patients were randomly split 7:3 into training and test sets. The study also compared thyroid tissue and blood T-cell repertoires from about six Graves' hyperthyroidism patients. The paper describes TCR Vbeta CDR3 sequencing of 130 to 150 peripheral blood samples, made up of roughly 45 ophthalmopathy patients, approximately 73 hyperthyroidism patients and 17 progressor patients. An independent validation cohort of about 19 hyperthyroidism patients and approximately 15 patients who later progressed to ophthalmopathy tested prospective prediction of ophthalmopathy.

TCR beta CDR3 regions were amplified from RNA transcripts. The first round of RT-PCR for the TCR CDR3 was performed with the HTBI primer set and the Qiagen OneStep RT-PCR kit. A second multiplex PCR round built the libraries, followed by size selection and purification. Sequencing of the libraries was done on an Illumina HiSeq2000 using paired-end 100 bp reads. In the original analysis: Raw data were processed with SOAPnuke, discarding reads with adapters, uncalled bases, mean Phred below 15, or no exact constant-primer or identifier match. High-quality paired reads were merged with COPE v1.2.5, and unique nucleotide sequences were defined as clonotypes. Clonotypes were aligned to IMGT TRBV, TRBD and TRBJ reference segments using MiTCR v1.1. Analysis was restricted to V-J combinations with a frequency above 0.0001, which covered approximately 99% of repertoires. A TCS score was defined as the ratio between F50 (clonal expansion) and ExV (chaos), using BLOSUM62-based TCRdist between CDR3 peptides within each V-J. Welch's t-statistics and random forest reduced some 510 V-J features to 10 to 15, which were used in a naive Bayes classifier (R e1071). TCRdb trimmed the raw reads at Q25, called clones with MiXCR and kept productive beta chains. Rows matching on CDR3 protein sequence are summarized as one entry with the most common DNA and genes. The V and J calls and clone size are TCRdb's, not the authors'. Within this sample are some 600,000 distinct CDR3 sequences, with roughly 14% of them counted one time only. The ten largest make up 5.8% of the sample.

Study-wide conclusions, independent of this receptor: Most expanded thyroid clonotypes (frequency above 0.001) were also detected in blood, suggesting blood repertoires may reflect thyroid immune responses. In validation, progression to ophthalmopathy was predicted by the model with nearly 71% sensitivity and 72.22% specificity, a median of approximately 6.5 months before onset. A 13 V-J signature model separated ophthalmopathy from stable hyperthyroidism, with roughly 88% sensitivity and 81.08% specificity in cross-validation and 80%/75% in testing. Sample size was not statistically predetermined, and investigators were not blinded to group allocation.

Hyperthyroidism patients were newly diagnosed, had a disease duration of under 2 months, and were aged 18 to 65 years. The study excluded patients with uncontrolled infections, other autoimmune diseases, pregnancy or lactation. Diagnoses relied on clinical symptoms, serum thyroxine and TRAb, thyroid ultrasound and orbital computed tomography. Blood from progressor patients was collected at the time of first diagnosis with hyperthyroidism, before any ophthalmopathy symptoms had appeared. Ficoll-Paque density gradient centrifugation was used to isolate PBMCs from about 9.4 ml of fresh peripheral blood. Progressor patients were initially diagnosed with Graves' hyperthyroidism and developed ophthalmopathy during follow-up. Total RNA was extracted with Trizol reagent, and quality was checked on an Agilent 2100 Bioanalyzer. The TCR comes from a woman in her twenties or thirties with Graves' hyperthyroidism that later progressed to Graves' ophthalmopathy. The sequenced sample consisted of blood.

Read as DNA, the sequence is TGTGCCAGCAGCATTTCGACAGGGTCTAATGAAAAACTGTTTTTT. This is translated as CASSISTGSNEKLFF. The V and J genes are TRBV11-3 and TRBJ1-4; 7 central bases correspond to TRBD1. CDR1 and CDR2 were assigned from the germline V gene as SGHNT and YENEEA. The CDR3 measures 15 amino acids from cysteine to phenylalanine. Here the CDR3 DNA is all that survives: 45 bases in frame from base 1. V and J are trimmed by 5 bases and 3 bases, and the gene matches miss 6 bases of the junction.